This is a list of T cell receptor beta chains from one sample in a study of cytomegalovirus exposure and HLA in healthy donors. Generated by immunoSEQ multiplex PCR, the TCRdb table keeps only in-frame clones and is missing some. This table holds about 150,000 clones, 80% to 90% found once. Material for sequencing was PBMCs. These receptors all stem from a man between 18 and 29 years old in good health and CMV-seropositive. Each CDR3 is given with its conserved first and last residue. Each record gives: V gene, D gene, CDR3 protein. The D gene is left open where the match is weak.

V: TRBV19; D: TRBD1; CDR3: CASSILGRRQGDQPQHF
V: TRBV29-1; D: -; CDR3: CSVGGGGTEAFF
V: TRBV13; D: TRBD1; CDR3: CASSTGTGVENEQFF
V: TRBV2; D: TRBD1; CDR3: CASRAGTGISYEQYF
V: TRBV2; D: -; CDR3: CASRAAGVTDTQYF
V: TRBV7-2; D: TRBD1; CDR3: CASSSGQALREKLFF
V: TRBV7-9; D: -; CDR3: CASSLVGGRNEQFF
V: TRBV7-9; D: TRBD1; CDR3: CASGPGGYNEQFF
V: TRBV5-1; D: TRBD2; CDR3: CASTGTSGYNEQFF
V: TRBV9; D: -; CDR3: CASSQLGAGGLDEQYF
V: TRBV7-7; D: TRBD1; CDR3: CASSPGQGTSYEQYF
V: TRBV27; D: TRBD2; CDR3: CASSFSIAGVNGELFF
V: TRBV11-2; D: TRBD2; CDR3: CASSWTSGSQETQYF
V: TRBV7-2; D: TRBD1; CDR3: CASTRTGDNTEAFF
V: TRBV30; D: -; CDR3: CASPGVARNTGELFF
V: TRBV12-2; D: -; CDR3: CASRSHLSASDEQYF
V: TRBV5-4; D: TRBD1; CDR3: CASSLAKGQGSGYTF
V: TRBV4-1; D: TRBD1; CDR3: CASSLRADRRYEQYF
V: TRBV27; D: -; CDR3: CASSWAVNTEAFF
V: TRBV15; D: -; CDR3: CATSREGHPWGTEAFF
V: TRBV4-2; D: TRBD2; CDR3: CASSQVTSGSTGELFF
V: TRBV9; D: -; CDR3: CASSVAPGGSGSYEQYF
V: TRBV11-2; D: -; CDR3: CASSLVASQSYEQYF
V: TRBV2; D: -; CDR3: CASSRGPETQYF
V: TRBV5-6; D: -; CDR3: CASSLVDRRDYGYTF
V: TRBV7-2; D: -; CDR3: CASSPFYEQYF
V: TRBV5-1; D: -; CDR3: CASSLQGTHEQYF
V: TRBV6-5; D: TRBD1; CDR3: CASRPDRAQNEKLFF
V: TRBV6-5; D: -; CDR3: CASSPTAQETQYF
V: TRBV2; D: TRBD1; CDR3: CASNRDRGETQYF
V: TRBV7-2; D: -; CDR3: CASNPRGSYEQYF
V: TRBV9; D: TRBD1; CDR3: CASSAAGGNYGYTF
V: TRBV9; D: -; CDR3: CASSVVPGGAEAFF
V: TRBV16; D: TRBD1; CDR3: CASSLQGQVNTGELFF
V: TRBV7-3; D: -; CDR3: CASSLGQGINEQYF
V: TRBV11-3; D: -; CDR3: CASSLQSTDTQYF
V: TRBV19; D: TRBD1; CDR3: CASSSWDRIYNEQFF
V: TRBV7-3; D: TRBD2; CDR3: CASSSGGGSTDTQYF